These 6 T cell receptor beta chains share one sample of origin, sequenced in a study of shared clonotypes between healthy human individuals. The protocol was immunoSEQ multiplex PCR, while the TCRdb copy is restricted to in-frame clones and leaves out a portion. The sample contains about 2 million clones, roughly 95% of which appear only once. Naivety among CD8 cells was defined by CD45RO negativity and positive CCR7 selection, thereby excluding terminally differentiated effector memory CD45RA+ cells. The sequencing input was naive CD8+ T cells sorted from blood. These receptor sequences come from a man aged 18 to 30 in good health.

The chain combines TRBV10-1 with TRBJ2-7, with D possibly being TRBD1 (5 bases). V was clipped by 6 bases and J by 1 base, with 13 bases between them. This CDR3 comprises 14 residues. Per the germline V gene, CDR1 is WNHNN and CDR2 is SYGVQD (reference sequence). CDR3 loop: CASSPMSGSYEQYF. The CDR3 nucleotides are TGCGCCAGCAGCCCGATGTCAGGGTCCTACGAGCAGTACTTC.

This clone was detected only once. The DNA of the CDR3 is TGTGCCAGCAGTGTAGGGACAGGGGATTTATACGAGCAGTACTTC. Encoded protein: CASSVGTGDLYEQYF. The V call is TRBV2, the J call TRBJ2-7, with 10 bases aligning to TRBD1. Germline V CDR1 and CDR2: SNHLY, FYNNEI. With V trimmed by 4 bases and J by 4 bases, 7 bases remained unmatched. The CDR3 is made up of 15 amino acids. Full variable domain (remainder filled in from reference TRBV2 and TRBJ2-7): EPEVTQTPSHQVTQMGQEVILRCVPISNHLYFYWYRQILGQKVEFLVSFYNNEISEKSEIFDDQFSVERPDGSNFTLKIRSTKLEDSAMYFCASSVGTGDLYEQYFGPGTRLTVT.

This chain joins TRBV4-1 and TRBJ2-7, with a weak D call TRBD2 (5 bases). Germline V gene sequence: CDR1 MGHRA, CDR2 YSYEKL. This CDR3 is built from 15 residues. The V end lost 1 base, the J end lost 2 bases, and 12 bases lay between the germline ends. The DNA of the CDR3 is TGCGCCAGCAGCCAAGCGGGGATGGTGGCCTACGAGCAGTACTTC. It is translated as CASSQAGMVAYEQYF.

This clone was counted a single time. The genes are TRBV7-3 and TRBJ2-5; 9 bases match TRBD2. This CDR3 is 15 amino acids long. V lost 4 bases, J lost 4 bases, and 7 bases stayed unmatched. CDR1 and CDR2 from the germline V gene are SGHTA and FQGTGA. CDR3 DNA: TGTGCCAGCAGCTCCGGGACTAGCACGACAGAGACCCAGTACTTC. This gives the protein CASSSGTSTTETQYF.

The chain carries TRBV4-3 and TRBJ1-1, with D tentatively TRBD1 (6 bases). Trimming removed 0 bases from V and 6 bases from J, with 14 bases in between. Looked up from germline, CDR1 is LGHNA and CDR2 is YSLEER. This CDR3 comprises 15 residues. CDR3: CASSQDVGEGAEAFF. CDR3 DNA sequence: TGCGCCAGCAGCCAAGATGTGGGGGAGGGGGCTGAAGCTTTCTTT.

This clone was picked up one time. The chain employs TRBV5-6 and TRBJ2-7; a weak D match, TRBD2 (6 bases). The V gene lost 3 bases and the J gene lost 1 base, with 20 bases spanning the gap. CDR1 and CDR2 (germline): SGHDT, YYEEEE. CDR3 size: 17 residues. CDR3 sequence reads: CASSSTLGYGTSYEQYF. The CDR3 DNA is TGTGCCAGCAGCTCTACCTTAGGGTACGGGACTTCCTACGAGCAGTACTTC. The complete variable domain, with remaining parts taken from reference TRBV5-6 and TRBJ2-7, reads DAGVTQSPTHLIKTRGQQVTLRCSPKSGHDTVSWYQQALGQGPQFIFQYYEEEERQRGNFPDRFSGHQFPNYSSELNVNALLLGDSALYLCASSSTLGYGTSYEQYFGPGTRLTVT.